This note documents a single T cell receptor beta chain sequence. With 0 bases removed from V and 8 bases from J, the gap between germline ends came to 13 bases. Germline values: CDR1 SEHNR, CDR2 FQNEAQ (reference sequence). The CDR3 is 14 amino acids. This entry belongs to a study of T cell changes during pregnancy in multiple sclerosis. Produced via immunoSEQ multiplex PCR; TCRdb's table is partial and in-frame only. The profile shows tens of thousands of clones, roughly nine tenths of them singletons. This specimen was CD4+ T cells from peripheral blood mononuclear cells, taken before pregnancy. V and J are TRBV7-9 and TRBJ1-2; D is perhaps TRBD1 (5 bases). The source is a female donor with multiple sclerosis, enrolled in a pregnancy study. The CDR3 protein is CASSLAVGGAGYTF. The CDR3 DNA sequence: TGTGCCAGCAGCTTAGCGGTTGGAGGGGCAGGCTACACCTTC.